Following are 15 T cell receptor beta chains from one sample sequenced in a study of beta chain features in type 1 diabetes. The whole isolated RNA underwent reverse transcription, so sequencing captured expressed TCRB transcripts. Some clones are missing from TCRdb's copy, which holds only in-frame ones; the method was immunoSEQ multiplex PCR. This table holds about 290,000 clones, roughly 8% found once. The sequencing sample was made of central memory CD4+ T cells from blood. The receptors derive from a young woman in good health.

The chain recombines TRBV7-9 with TRBJ1-3; 7 positions agree with TRBD1. In germline, CDR1 is SEHNR, CDR2 FQNEAQ (reference sequence). There are 18 residues in the CDR3. Trimming cost V 1 base and J 1 base; bases outside gene matches: 10. CDR3 loop: CASSLDYRTGPSGNTIYF. CDR3 bases: TGTGCCAGCAGCTTAGATTACCGGACAGGACCATCTGGAAACACCATATATTTT. The variable domain in full, with the rest retrieved from reference TRBV7-9 and TRBJ1-3, is DTGVSQNPRHKITKRGQNVTFRCDPISEHNRLYWYRQTLGQGPEFLTYFQNEAQLEKSRLLSDRFSAERPKGSFSTLEIQRTEQGDSAMYLCASSLDYRTGPSGNTIYFGEGSWLTVV.

This clone was seen only a few times. This chain connects TRBV20-1 to TRBJ1-3; D not resolved. Germline V lookup: CDR1 DFQATT, CDR2 SNEGSKA (reference sequence). This CDR3 has 11 amino acids. Trimming removed 6 bases from V and 8 bases from J, with 11 bases in between. The CDR3 coding sequence is TGCAGTGCAGCCCCTCAGGACACCATATATTTT. Amino acid sequence: CSAAPQDTIYF.

This clone occurred a few times. The chain is built from TRBV11-3 and TRBJ1-2; 7 nucleotides match TRBD1. Germline V CDR1 and CDR2: SGHNT, YENEEA. The CDR3 totals 14 residues. The ends lost 1 base at V and 5 bases at J; junction bases unmatched: 4. DNA for the CDR3: TGTGCCAGCAGCTTAGGACAGGGAGATTATGGCTACACCTTC. Encoded protein: CASSLGQGDYGYTF.

This clone was detected only a few times. The V gene is TRBV5-1, the J gene TRBJ1-2, with D possibly being TRBD1 (5 bases). Germline lookup yields CDR1 SGHRS and CDR2 YFSETQ. The CDR3 covers 14 residues. V gave up 4 bases and J gave up 3 bases, with 13 bases separating them. CDR3 nucleotide sequence: TGCGCCAGCAGCATCGCGCGGGGGGACTATGGCTACACCTTC. Its translation: CASSIARGDYGYTF.

The V gene is TRBV7-9, the J gene TRBJ1-1; tentatively, D is TRBD1 (5 bases). The CDR3 covers 14 residues. CDR1 is SEHNR and CDR2 is FQNEAQ in the germline V gene (reference sequence). The V and J ends lost 8 bases and 1 base respectively, with 14 bases between them. The CDR3 DNA is TGTGCCAGCCAAGAACGGGGCGGGAACACTGAAGCTTTCTTT. Its translation: CASQERGGNTEAFF. The full variable domain, in which reference TRBV7-9 and TRBJ1-1 provide the parts outside the CDR3, is DTGVSQNPRHKITKRGQNVTFRCDPISEHNRLYWYRQTLGQGPEFLTYFQNEAQLEKSRLLSDRFSAERPKGSFSTLEIQRTEQGDSAMYLCASQERGGNTEAFFGQGTRLTVV.

This clone was counted a few times. The rearrangement joins TRBV7-2 to TRBJ2-5, with TRBD1 matching 8 bases. The germline V gene encodes CDR1 SGHTA and CDR2 FQGNSA. J gave up 1 base and V 6 bases, and 10 bases lay outside the gene matches. The CDR3 is 16 amino acids. CDR3 sequence: CASSVRGQGTQETQYF. The CDR3, as DNA: TGTGCCAGCAGTGTACGAGGACAGGGCACCCAAGAGACCCAGTACTTC.

Worth noting for this clone: It may be a read error: a sequence one base away is much more abundant. The gene calls are TRBV2 and TRBJ2-3, with D maybe TRBD1 (6 bases). The V gene's germline CDR1 is SNHLY and CDR2 FYNNEI. This CDR3 is 12 amino acids long. Trimming took off 7 bases at V and 1 base at J, with 6 bases between the two ends. The chain's CDR3 is CASNRGTDTQYF. For the CDR3, the DNA is TGTGCCAGCAACAGGGGCACAGATACGCAGTATTTT.

There are a few counts of this clone. The chain joins TRBV7-8 to TRBJ1-5; D is ambiguous. Germline lookup yields CDR1 SGHVS and CDR2 FQNEAQ. Trimming removed 5 bases from V and 2 bases from J, with 16 bases in between. CDR3 size: 16 residues. CDR3 in DNA: TGTGCCAGCAGCCCACTTTTTGACCGGGGCAATCAGCCCCAGCATTTT. As protein: CASSPLFDRGNQPQHF.

The chain links TRBV7-2 to TRBJ1-2; the match to TRBD1 covers 9 bases. The V gene end was trimmed by 0 bases and the J gene end by 3 bases; junction bases not matched to a gene: 2. Germline V gives CDR1 SGHTA, CDR2 FQGNSA. The CDR3 has 15 residues. The DNA of the CDR3 is TGTGCCAGCAGCTTAGCAGGACAGGGGTACTATGGCTACACCTTC. Amino acids: CASSLAGQGYYGYTF.

This clone turned up a few times. The chain has TRBV5-1 and TRBJ2-1, with D perhaps TRBD1 (6 bases). Germline V lookup: CDR1 SGHRS, CDR2 YFSETQ. Trimming pared 4 bases from V and 0 bases from J, leaving 8 bases between. This CDR3 has 14 amino acids. CDR3 protein: CASSGGHSYNEQFF. As DNA, the CDR3 is TGCGCCAGCAGCGGGGGCCACTCCTACAATGAGCAGTTCTTC.

CDR3 residues: CASSSYTEAFF. CDR3 bases: TGTGCCAGCAGTAGCTACACTGAAGCTTTCTTT. This rearrangement joins TRBV28 to TRBJ1-1; no reliable D call. With 5 bases removed from V and 3 bases from J, the gap between germline ends came to 4 bases. The length of the CDR3 is 11 residues. Germline loops: CDR1 MDHEN, CDR2 SYDVKM.

In this sample, this clone turned up many times. V gene TRBV10-3 combines with J gene TRBJ2-5; 8 bases align to TRBD1. Germline CDR1 is ENHRY and CDR2 is SYGVKD. This CDR3 is 16 amino acids long. The junction had 8 bases not matched to a gene; V was cut back by 4 bases and J by 1 base. In nucleotides, the CDR3 is TGTGCCATCAGTGCGAGTCAAACAGGGGGCCAAGAGACCCAGTACTTC. Encoded protein: CAISASQTGGQETQYF.

The J gene is TRBJ1-6, the V gene TRBV19; D perhaps matches TRBD1 (6 bases). This CDR3 contains 14 residues. The germline gives CDR1 LNHDA, CDR2 SQIVND (reference sequence). Trimming took 7 bases from V and 7 from J, leaving 14 bases between them. The CDR3 sequence is CASTGGAKNSPLHF. The CDR3 DNA follows: TGTGCCAGTACCGGGGGGGCGAAGAATTCACCCCTCCACTTT.

The CDR3 nucleotides are TGTGCCACCAGCATTTTACCCCCGGGACAGGGAGTAGATGAGCAGTTCTTC. Protein: CATSILPPGQGVDEQFF. The chain is built from TRBV15 and TRBJ2-1, with 9 bases identical to TRBD1. The V and J ends lost 4 bases and 8 bases, in that order; junction bases with no gene match: 15. CDR1 is LNHNV and CDR2 is YYDKDF in the germline V gene (reference sequence). The CDR3 runs 17 residues.

This clone was counted at least ten times. The chain recombines TRBV9 with TRBJ2-5; 7 positions agree with TRBD2. Germline CDR1 and CDR2: SGDLS and YYNGEE. Losses at the gene ends were 4 bases for V and 3 bases for J; bases not matched to a gene: 6. The CDR3 totals 14 residues. The CDR3 here is CASSNGLGEETQYF. The CDR3 DNA sequence: TGTGCCAGCAGCAACGGACTAGGAGAAGAGACCCAGTACTTC.